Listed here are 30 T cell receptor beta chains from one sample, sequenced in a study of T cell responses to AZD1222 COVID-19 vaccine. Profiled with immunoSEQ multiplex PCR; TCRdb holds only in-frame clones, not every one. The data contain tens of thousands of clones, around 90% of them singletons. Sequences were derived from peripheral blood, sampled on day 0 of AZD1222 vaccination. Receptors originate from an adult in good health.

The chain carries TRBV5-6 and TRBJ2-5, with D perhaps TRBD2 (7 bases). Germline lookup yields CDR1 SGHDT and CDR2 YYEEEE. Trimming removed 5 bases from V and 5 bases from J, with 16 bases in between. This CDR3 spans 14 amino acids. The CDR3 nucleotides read TGTGCCAGCAGGGAGGGGGGGCGCGGCGAGACCCAGTACTTC. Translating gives CASREGGRGETQYF.

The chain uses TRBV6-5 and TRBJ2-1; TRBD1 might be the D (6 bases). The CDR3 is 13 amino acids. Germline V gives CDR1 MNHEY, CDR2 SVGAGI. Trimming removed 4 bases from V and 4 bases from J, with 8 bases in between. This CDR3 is CASSSQGYNEQFF. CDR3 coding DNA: TGTGCCAGCAGTTCCCAGGGGTACAATGAGCAGTTCTTC.

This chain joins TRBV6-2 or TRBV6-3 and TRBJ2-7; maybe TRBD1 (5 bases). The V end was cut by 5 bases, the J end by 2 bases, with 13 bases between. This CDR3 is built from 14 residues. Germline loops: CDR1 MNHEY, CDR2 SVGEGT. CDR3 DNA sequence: TGTGCCAGCAGTCCCCAGCAGGGCGCCTACGAGCAGTACTTC. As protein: CASSPQQGAYEQYF.

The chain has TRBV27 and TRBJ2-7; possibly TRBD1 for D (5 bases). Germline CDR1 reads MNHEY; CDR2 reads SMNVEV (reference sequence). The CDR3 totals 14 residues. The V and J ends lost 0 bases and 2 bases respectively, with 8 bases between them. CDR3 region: CASSLSQATYEQYF. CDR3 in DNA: TGTGCCAGCAGTTTATCACAGGCAACCTACGAGCAGTACTTC.

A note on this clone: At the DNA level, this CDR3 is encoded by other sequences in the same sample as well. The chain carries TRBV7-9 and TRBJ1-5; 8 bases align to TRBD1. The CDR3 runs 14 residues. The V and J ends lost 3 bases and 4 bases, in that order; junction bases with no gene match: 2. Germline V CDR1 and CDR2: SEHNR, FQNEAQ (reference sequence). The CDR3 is CASSFTGGNQPQHF. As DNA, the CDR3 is TGTGCCAGCAGCTTTACAGGGGGAAATCAGCCCCAGCATTTT.

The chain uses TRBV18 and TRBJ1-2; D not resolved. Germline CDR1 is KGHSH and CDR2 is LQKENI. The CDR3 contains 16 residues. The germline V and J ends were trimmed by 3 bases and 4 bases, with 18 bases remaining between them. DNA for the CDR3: TGTGCCAGCTCACCCGAAGTGGCGGACGGTGGCTATGGCTACACCTTC. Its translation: CASSPEVADGGYGYTF.

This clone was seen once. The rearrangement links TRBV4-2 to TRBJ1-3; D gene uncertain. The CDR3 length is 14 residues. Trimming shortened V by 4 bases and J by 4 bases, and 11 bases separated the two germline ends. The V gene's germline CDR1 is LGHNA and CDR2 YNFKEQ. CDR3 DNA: TGTGCCAGCAGCCCCTCGAGGGCCGGAAACACCATATATTTT. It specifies CASSPSRAGNTIYF.

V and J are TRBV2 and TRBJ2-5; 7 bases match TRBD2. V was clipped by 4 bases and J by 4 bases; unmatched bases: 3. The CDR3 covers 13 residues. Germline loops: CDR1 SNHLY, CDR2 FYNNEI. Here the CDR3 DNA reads TGTGCCAGCAGTGGGGGGACTATAGAGACCCAGTACTTC. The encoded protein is CASSGGTIETQYF. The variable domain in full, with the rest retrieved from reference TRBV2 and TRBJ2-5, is EPEVTQTPSHQVTQMGQEVILRCVPISNHLYFYWYRQILGQKVEFLVSFYNNEISEKSEIFDDQFSVERPDGSNFTLKIRSTKLEDSAMYFCASSGGTIETQYFGPGTRLLVL.

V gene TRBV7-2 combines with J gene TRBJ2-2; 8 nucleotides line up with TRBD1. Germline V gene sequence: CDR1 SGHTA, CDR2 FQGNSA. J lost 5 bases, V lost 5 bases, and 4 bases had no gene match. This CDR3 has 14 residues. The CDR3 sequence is CASSPGTGTGELFF. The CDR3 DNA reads TGTGCCAGCAGCCCTGGGACAGGAACCGGGGAGCTGTTTTTT.

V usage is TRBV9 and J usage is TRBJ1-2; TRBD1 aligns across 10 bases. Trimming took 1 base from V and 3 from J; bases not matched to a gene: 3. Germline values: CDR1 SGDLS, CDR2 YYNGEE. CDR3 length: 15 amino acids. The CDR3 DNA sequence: TGTGCCAGCAGCGTAAAGACAGGGGGCCACTATGGCTACACCTTC. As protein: CASSVKTGGHYGYTF.

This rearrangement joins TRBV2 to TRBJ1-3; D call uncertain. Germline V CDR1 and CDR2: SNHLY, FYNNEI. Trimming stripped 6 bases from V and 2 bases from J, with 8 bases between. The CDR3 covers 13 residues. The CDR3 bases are TGTGCCAGCAGAAGGGATACTGGAAACACCATATATTTT. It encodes CASRRDTGNTIYF.

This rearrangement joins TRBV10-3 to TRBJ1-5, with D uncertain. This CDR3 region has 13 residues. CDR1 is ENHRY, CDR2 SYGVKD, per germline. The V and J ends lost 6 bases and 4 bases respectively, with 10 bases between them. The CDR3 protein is CAISADGNQPQHF. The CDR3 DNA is TGTGCCATCAGCGCAGACGGGAATCAGCCCCAGCATTTT.

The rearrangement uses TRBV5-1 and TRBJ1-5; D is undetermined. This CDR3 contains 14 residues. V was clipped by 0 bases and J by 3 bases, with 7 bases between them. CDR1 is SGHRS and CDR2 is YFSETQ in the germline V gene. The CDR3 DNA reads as TGCGCCAGCAGCTTGGAAGGAAACAATCAGCCCCAGCATTTT. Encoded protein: CASSLEGNNQPQHF.

The CDR3 DNA is TGTGCCAGCAGCTTGTGGAGTCAGCCCCAGCATTTT. Translating gives CASSLWSQPQHF. The genes are TRBV5-6 and TRBJ1-5; D not certain. The CDR3 is 12 amino acids. V was pared by 1 base and J by 6 bases, with 5 bases between. Germline V CDR1 and CDR2: SGHDT, YYEEEE.

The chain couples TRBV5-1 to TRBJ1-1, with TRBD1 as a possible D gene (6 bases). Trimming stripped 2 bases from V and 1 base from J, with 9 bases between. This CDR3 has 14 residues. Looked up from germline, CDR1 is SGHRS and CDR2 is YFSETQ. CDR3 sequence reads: CASSLQGANTEAFF. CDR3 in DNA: TGCGCCAGCAGCTTACAGGGCGCGAACACTGAAGCTTTCTTT.

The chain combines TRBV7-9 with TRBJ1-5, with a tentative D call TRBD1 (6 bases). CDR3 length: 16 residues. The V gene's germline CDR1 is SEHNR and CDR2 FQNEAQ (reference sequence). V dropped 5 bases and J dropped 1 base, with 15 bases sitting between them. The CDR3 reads CASSPLGGLSNQPQHF. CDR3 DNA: TGTGCCAGCAGCCCCCTGGGGGGCCTGAGCAATCAGCCCCAGCATTTT.

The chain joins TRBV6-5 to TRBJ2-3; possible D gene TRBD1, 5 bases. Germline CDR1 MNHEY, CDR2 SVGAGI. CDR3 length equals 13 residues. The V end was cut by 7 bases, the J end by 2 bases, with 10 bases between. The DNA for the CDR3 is TGTGCCAGCACCGCGGACACCACAGATACGCAGTATTTT. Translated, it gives CASTADTTDTQYF.

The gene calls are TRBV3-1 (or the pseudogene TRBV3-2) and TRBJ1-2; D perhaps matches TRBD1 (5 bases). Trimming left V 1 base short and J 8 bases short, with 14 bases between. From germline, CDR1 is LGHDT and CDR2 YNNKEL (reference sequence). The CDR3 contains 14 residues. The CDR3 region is CASSQGPGDSGYTF. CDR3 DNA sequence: TGTGCCAGCAGCCAAGGTCCGGGGGACTCCGGCTACACCTTC.

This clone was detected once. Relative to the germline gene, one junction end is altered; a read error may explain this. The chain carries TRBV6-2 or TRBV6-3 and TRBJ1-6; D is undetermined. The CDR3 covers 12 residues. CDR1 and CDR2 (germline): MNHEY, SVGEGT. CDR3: CASSFSDSPLHF. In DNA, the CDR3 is TGTGCCAGCAGTTTTTCTGATTCACCCCTTCACTTT.

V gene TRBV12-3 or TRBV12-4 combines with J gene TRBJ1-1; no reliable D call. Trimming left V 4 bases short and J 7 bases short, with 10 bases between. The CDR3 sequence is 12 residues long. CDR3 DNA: TGTGCCAGCAGTTCTCGGGTTGGTGAAGCTTTCTTT. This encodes CASSSRVGEAFF.

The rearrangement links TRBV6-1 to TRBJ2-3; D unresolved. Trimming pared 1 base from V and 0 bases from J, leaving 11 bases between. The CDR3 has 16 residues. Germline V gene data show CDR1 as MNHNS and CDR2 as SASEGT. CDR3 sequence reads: CASSEEFGSSTDTQYF. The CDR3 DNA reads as TGTGCCAGCAGTGAAGAATTTGGGTCTAGCACAGATACGCAGTATTTT.

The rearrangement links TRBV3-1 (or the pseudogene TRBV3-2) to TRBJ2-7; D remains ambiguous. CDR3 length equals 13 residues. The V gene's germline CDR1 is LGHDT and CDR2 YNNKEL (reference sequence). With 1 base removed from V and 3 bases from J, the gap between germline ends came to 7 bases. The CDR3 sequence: CASSQGARYEQYF. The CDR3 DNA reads TGTGCCAGCAGCCAAGGGGCCCGCTACGAGCAGTACTTC.

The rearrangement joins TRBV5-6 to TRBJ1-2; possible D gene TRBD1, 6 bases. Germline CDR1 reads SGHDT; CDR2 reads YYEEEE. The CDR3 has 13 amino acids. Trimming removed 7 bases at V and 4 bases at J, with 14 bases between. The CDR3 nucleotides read TGTGCCAGCGGCCCCGACAGGATCTATGGCTACACCTTC. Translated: CASGPDRIYGYTF. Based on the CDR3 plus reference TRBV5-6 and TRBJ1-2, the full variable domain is DAGVTQSPTHLIKTRGQQVTLRCSPKSGHDTVSWYQQALGQGPQFIFQYYEEEERQRGNFPDRFSGHQFPNYSSELNVNALLLGDSALYLCASGPDRIYGYTFGSGTRLTVV.

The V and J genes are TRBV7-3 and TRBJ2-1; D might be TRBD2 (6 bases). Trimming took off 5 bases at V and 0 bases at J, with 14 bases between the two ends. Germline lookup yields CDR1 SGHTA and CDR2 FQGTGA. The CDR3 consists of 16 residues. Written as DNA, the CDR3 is TGTGCCAGCAGCCCGGCGGGGTTGAGCTCCTACAATGAGCAGTTCTTC. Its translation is CASSPAGLSSYNEQFF.

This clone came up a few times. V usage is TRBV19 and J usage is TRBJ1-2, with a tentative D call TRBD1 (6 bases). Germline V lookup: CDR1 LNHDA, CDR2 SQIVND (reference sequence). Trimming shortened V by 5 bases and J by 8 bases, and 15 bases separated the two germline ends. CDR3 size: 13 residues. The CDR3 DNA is TGTGCCAGTAGTGCAACCAACAGGGCAGGCTACACCTTC. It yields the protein CASSATNRAGYTF.

This CDR3 is CASSLLTSGAYNEQFF. CDR3 bases: TGTGCCAGCAGCTTACTAACTAGCGGGGCTTACAATGAGCAGTTCTTC. The chain joins TRBV7-8 to TRBJ2-1, with 10 bases matching TRBD2. Germline assignment: CDR1 SGHVS and CDR2 FQNEAQ. The CDR3 has 16 residues. After removal of 2 bases from V and 4 bases from J, the junction contained 5 bases not matched to a gene.

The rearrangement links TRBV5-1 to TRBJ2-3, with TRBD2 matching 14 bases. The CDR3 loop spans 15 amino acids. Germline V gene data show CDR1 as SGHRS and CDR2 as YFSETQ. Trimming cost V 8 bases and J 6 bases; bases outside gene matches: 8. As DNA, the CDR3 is TGCGCCAGTACCCCGACTAGCGGGGGGGCCGATACGCAGTATTTT. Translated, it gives CASTPTSGGADTQYF.

The CDR3: CASSLEGYNSPLHF. The CDR3 nucleotides read TGTGCCAGCAGCTTGGAAGGGTATAATTCACCCCTCCACTTT. The genes are TRBV5-6 and TRBJ1-6; D remains unclear. Per germline, CDR1 SGHDT and CDR2 YYEEEE. CDR3 length: 14 amino acids. V lost 0 bases, J lost 4 bases, and 5 bases lay in between.

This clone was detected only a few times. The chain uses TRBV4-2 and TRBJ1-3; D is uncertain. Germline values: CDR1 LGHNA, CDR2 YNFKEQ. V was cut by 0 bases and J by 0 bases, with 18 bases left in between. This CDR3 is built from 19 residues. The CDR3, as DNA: TGTGCCAGCAGCCAAGAAATCCTGTCAACTATGCGCTCTGGAAACACCATATATTTT. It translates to CASSQEILSTMRSGNTIYF.

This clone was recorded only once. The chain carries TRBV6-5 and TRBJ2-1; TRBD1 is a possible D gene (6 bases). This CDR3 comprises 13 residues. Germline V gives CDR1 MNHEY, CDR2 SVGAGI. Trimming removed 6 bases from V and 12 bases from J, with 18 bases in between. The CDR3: CASSPQGFTAQFF. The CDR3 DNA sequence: TGTGCCAGCAGCCCACAGGGTTTTACCGCGCAGTTCTTC.